This T cell receptor (beta chain) was identified in a study of blood T cell repertoires in COVID-19. As for the study in general: T cells, B-cell-depleted T cells, or PBMCs supplied cDNA or gDNA.

Authors' analysis steps: Estimated nucleated cell counts came from reference gene primer amplification. TCRdb's table, derived via immunoSEQ multiplex PCR, lists solely in-frame clones and lacks some. For V, J and clone size, that table is used; D and trimming come from the DNA. The sample holds under 400,000 clones, approximately 87% seen once. Between the trimmed V and J ends, which lost 7 bases and 4 bases, there was a span of 12 bases. The CDR3 runs 13 residues. In germline, CDR1 is SGHRS, CDR2 YFSETQ. This TCR came from a woman in her thirties with COVID-19, enrolled during active disease. The sequenced material came from peripheral blood. The chain has TRBV5-1 and TRBJ1-5; D is unresolved. In DNA form, the CDR3 reads TGCGCCAGCCTGGAACAGCCTAATCAGCCCCAGCATTTT. Residues: CASLEQPNQPQHF.